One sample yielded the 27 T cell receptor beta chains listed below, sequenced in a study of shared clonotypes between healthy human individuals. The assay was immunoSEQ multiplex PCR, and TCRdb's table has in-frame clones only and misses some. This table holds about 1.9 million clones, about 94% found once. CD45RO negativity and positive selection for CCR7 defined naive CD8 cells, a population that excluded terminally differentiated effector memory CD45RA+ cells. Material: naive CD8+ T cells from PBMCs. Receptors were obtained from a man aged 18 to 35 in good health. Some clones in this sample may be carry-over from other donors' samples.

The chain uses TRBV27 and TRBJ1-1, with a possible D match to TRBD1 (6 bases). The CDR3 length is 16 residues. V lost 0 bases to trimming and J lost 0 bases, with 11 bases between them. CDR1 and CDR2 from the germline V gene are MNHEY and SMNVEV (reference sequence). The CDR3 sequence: CASSLSVGGLNTEAFF. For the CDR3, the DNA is TGTGCCAGCAGTTTATCGGTTGGGGGGCTGAACACTGAAGCTTTCTTT.

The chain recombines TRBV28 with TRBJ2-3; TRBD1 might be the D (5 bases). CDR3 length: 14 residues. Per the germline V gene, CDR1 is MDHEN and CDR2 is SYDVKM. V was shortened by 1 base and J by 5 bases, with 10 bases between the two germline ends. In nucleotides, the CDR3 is TGTGCCAGCAGTTTATTTGGGGCCGTAGATACGCAGTATTTT. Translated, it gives CASSLFGAVDTQYF.

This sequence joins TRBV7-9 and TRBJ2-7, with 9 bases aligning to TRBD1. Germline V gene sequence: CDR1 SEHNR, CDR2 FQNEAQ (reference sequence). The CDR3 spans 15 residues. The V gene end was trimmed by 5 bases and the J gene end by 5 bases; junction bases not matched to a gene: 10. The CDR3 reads CASSGVGTGSHEQYF. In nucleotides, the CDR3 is TGTGCCAGCAGCGGAGTCGGGACAGGGTCCCACGAGCAGTACTTC.

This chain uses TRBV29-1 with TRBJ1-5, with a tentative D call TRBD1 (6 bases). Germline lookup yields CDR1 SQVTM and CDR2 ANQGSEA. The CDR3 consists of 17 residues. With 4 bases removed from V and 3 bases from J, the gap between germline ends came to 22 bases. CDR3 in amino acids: CSVGPPASRGLNQPQHF. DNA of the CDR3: TGCAGCGTTGGACCCCCAGCGAGCAGGGGCCTCAATCAGCCCCAGCATTTT.

The CDR3 loop is CASSYTTYEQYF. CDR3 in DNA: TGCGCCAGCAGCTACACAACCTACGAGCAGTACTTC. This chain links TRBV4-1 with TRBJ2-7; D is ambiguous. The V gene lost 5 bases and the J gene lost 2 bases, with 7 bases spanning the gap. Per germline, CDR1 MGHRA and CDR2 YSYEKL. The CDR3 has 12 amino acids.

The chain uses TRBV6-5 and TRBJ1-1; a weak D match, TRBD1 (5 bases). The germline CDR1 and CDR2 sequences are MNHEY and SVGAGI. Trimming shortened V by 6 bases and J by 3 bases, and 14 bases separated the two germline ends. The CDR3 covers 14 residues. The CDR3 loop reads CASSSPEGDTEAFF. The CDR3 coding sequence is TGTGCCAGCAGCTCACCGGAAGGGGACACTGAAGCTTTCTTT.

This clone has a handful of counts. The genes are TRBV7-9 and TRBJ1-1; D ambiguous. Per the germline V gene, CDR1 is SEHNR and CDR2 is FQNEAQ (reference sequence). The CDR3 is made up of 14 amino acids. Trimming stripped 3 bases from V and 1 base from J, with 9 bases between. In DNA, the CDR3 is TGTGCCAGCAGCTTCGCCGCGGGGAACACTGAAGCTTTCTTT. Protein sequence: CASSFAAGNTEAFF.

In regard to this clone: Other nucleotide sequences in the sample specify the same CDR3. This CDR3 reads CASSFGETGELFF. The CDR3 nucleotides are TGTGCCAGCAGTTTCGGGGAAACCGGGGAGCTGTTTTTT. The gene calls are TRBV27 and TRBJ2-2; D might be TRBD2 (5 bases). The V gene's germline CDR1 is MNHEY and CDR2 SMNVEV (reference sequence). V was pared by 3 bases and J by 5 bases, with 7 bases between. This CDR3 spans 13 amino acids.

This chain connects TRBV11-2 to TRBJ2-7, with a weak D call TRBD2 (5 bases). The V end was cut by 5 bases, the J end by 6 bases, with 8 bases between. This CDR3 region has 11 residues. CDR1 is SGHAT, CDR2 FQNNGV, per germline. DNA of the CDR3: TGTGCCAGCAGCAGCGAGGGCGAGCAGTACTTC. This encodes CASSSEGEQYF.

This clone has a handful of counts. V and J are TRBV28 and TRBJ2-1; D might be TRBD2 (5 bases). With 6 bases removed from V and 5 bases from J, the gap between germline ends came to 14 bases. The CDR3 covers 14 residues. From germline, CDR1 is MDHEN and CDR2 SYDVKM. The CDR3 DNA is TGTGCCAGCAGCCTACTAGGTTCGGACAATGAGCAGTTCTTC. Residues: CASSLLGSDNEQFF.

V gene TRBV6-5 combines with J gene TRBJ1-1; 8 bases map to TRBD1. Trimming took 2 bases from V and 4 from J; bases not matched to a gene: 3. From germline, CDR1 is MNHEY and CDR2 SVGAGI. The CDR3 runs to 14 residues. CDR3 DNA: TGTGCCAGCAGTTACAACGGACAGGGCACTGAAGCTTTCTTT. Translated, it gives CASSYNGQGTEAFF.

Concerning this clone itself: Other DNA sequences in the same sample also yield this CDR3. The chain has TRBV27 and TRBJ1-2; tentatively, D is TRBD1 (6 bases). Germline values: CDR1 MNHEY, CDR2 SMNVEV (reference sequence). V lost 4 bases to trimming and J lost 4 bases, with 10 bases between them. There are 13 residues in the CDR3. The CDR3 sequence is CASSSGTPYGYTF. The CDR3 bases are TGTGCCAGCAGTTCTGGGACACCCTATGGCTACACCTTC.

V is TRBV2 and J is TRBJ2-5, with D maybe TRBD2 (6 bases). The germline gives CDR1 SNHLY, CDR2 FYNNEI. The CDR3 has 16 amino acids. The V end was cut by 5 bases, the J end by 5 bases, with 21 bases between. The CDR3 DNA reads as TGTGCCAGCAGTAAAAAGGGGACGCGGGGCGGGGAGACCCAGTACTTC. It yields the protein CASSKKGTRGGETQYF. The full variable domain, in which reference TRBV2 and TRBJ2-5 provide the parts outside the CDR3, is EPEVTQTPSHQVTQMGQEVILRCVPISNHLYFYWYRQILGQKVEFLVSFYNNEISEKSEIFDDQFSVERPDGSNFTLKIRSTKLEDSAMYFCASSKKGTRGGETQYFGPGTRLLVL.

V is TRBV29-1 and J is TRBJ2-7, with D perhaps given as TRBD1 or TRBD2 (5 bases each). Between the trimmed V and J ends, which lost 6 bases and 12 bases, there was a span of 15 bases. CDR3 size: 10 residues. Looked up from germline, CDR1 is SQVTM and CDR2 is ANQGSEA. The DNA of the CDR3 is TGCAGCGTCCAAGGGGAGATGCGGTACTTC. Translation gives CSVQGEMRYF.

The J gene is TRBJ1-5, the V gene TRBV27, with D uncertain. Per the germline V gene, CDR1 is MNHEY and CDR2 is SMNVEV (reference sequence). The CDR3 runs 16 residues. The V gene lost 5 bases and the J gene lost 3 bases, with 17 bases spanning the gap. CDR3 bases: TGTGCCAGCAGTGCCTCTTGGGGAGTAATCAATCAGCCCCAGCATTTT. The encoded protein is CASSASWGVINQPQHF.

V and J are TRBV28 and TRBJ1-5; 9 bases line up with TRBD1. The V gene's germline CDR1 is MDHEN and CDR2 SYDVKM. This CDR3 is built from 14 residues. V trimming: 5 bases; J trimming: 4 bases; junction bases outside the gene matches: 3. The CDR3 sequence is CASSVGTGNQPQHF. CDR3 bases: TGTGCCAGCAGTGTCGGGACAGGGAATCAGCCCCAGCATTTT.

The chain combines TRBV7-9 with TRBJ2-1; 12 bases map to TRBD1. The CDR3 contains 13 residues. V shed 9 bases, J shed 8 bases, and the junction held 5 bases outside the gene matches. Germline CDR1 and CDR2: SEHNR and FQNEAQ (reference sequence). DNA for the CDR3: TGTGCCAGTGGGGACAGGGGGCTATATGAGCAGTTCTTC. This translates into CASGDRGLYEQFF. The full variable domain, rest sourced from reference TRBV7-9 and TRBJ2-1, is DTGVSQNPRHKITKRGQNVTFRCDPISEHNRLYWYRQTLGQGPEFLTYFQNEAQLEKSRLLSDRFSAERPKGSFSTLEIQRTEQGDSAMYLCASGDRGLYEQFFGPGTRLTVL.

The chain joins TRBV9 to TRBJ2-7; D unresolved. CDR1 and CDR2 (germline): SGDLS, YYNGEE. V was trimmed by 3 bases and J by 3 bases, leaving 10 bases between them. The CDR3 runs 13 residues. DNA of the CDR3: TGTGCCAGCAGCGATGGGCCAGGCTACGAGCAGTACTTC. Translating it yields CASSDGPGYEQYF.

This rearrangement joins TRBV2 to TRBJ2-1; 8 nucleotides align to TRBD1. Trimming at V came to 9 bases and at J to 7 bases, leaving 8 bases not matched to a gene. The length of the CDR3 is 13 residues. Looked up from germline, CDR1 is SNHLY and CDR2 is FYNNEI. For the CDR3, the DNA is TGTGCCAGGACGACAGGGGCTAAAAATGAGCAGTTCTTC. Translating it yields CARTTGAKNEQFF.

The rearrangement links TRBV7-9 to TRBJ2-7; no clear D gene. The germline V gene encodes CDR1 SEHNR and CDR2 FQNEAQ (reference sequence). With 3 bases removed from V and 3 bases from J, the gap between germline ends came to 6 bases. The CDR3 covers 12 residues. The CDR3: CASSFPNYEQYF. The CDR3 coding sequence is TGTGCCAGCAGCTTCCCCAACTACGAGCAGTACTTC. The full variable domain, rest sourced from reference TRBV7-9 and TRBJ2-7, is DTGVSQNPRHKITKRGQNVTFRCDPISEHNRLYWYRQTLGQGPEFLTYFQNEAQLEKSRLLSDRFSAERPKGSFSTLEIQRTEQGDSAMYLCASSFPNYEQYFGPGTRLTVT.

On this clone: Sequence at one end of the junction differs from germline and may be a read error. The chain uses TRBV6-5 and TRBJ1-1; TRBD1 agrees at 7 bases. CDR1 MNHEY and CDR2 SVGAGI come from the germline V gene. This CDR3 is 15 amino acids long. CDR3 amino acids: CASGPREDRNAEAFF. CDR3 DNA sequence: TGTGCCAGCGGGCCTCGGGAGGACAGGAACGCTGAAGCTTTCTTT.

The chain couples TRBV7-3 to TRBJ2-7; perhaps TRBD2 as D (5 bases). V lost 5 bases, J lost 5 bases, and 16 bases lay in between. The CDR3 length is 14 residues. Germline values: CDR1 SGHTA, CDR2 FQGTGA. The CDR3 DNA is TGTGCCAGCAGCCCAAGTACTAGAAGTGACGAGCAGTACTTC. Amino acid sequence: CASSPSTRSDEQYF.

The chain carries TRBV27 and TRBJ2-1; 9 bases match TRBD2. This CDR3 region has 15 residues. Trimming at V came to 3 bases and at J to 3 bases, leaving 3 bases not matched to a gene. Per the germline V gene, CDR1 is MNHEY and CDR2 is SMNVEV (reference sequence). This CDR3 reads CASSLVSGGYNEQFF. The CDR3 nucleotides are TGTGCCAGCAGTTTGGTTAGCGGGGGCTACAATGAGCAGTTCTTC.

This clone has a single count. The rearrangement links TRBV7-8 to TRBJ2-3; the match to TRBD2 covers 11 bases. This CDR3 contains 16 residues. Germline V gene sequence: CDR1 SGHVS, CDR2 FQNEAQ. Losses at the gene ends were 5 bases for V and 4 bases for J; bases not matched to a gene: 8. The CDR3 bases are TGTGCCAGCAGCCGCACTAGCGGGAGACTTGCAGATACGCAGTATTTT. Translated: CASSRTSGRLADTQYF. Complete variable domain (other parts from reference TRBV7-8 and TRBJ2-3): GAGVSQSPRYKVAKRGQDVALRCDPISGHVSLFWYQQALGQGPEFLTYFQNEAQLDKSGLPSDRFFAERPEGSVSTLKIQRTQQEDSAVYLCASSRTSGRLADTQYFGPGTRLTVL.

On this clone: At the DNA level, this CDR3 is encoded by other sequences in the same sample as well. CDR3 nucleotides: TGTGCCAGCAGCTTAGCCCCCGGTTCGACCTACGAGCAGTACTTC. It is translated as CASSLAPGSTYEQYF. The chain employs TRBV7-6 and TRBJ2-7; D is unresolved. Trimming took off 0 bases at V and 2 bases at J, with 11 bases between the two ends. Per germline, CDR1 SGHVS and CDR2 FNYEAQ. The CDR3 has 15 residues.

The CDR3 loop is CASSSDRDTYEQYF. CDR3 nucleotides: TGCGCCAGCAGCTCAGACCGGGACACCTACGAGCAGTACTTC. The V call is TRBV5-1, the J call TRBJ2-7; D might be TRBD1 (6 bases). V was shortened by 3 bases and J by 2 bases, with 12 bases between the two germline ends. This CDR3 spans 14 amino acids. Germline-derived CDR1 and CDR2 are SGHRS and YFSETQ.

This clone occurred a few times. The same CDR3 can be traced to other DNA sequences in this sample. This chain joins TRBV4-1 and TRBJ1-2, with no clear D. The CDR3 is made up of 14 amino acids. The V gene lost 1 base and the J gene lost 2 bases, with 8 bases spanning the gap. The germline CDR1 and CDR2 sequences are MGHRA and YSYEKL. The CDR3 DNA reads TGCGCCAGCAGCCAAGTGTCCGGGAACTATGGCTACACCTTC. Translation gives CASSQVSGNYGYTF.